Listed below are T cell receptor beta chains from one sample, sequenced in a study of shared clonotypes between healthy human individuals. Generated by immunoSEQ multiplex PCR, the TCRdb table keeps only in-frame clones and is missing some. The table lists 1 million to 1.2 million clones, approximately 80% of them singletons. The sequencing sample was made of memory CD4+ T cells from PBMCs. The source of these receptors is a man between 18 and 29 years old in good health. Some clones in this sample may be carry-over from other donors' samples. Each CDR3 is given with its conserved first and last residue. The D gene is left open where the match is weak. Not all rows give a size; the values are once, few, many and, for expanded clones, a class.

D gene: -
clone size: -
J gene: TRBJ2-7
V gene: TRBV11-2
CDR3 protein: CASSLAPGPYEQYF
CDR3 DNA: TGTGCCAGCAGCTTAGCCCCGGGCCCCTACGAGCAGTACTTC

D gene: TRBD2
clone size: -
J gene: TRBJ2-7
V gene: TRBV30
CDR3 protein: CAWSSGLAGEQYF
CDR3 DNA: TGTGCCTGGAGTTCGGGACTAGCGGGCGAGCAGTACTTC

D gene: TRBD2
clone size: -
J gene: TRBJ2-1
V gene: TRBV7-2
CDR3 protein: CASSQIAGGRYNEQFF
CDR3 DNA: TGTGCCAGCAGCCAAATAGCGGGAGGGAGATACAATGAGCAGTTCTTC

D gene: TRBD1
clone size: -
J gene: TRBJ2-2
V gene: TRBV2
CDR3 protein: CASSPGTGATGELFF
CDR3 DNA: TGTGCCAGCAGTCCAGGGACAGGGGCCACCGGGGAGCTGTTTTTT

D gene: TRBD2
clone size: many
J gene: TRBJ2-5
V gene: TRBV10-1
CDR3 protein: CASSEGGRAWETQYF
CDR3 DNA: TGCGCCAGCAGTGAGGGCGGGAGGGCCTGGGAGACCCAGTACTTC

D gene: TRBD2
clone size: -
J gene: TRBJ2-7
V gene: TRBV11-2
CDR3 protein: CASSLTSGSYEQYF
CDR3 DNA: TGTGCCAGCAGCTTAACTAGCGGGAGTTACGAGCAGTACTTC

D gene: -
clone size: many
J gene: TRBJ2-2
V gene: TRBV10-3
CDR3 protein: CAISVTEGTGELFF
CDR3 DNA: TGTGCCATCAGTGTGACAGAGGGCACCGGGGAGCTGTTTTTT

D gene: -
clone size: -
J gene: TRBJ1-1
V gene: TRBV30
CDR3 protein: CAWSVLGARRNTEAFF
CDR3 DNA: TGTGCCTGGAGTGTACTCGGGGCCAGGAGGAACACTGAAGCTTTCTTT

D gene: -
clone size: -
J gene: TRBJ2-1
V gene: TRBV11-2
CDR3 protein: CASKSALSTYNEQFF
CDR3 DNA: TGTGCCAGTAAGTCGGCCCTTTCAACCTACAATGAGCAGTTCTTC

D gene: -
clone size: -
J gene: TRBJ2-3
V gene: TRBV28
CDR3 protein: CASSFRDTQYF
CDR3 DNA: TGTGCCAGCAGTTTTCGGGATACGCAGTATTTT

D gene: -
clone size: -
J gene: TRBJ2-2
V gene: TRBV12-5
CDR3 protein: CASGLSGVSGTGELFF
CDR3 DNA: TGTGCTAGTGGTTTGAGTGGTGTGAGCGGGACCGGGGAGCTGTTTTTT

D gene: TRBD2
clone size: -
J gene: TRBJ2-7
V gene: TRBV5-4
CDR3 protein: CASSVGLSGRYEQYF
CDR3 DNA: TGTGCCAGCAGCGTGGGACTTAGCGGGAGATACGAGCAGTACTTC

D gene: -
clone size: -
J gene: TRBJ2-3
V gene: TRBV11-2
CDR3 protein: CASSFGLGITDTQYF
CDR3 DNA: TGTGCCAGCAGCTTCGGACTGGGAATCACAGATACGCAGTATTTT

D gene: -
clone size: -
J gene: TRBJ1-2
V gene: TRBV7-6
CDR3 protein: CASSPSVTGNYGYTF
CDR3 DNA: TGTGCCAGCAGCCCCTCAGTCACGGGGAACTATGGCTACACCTTC

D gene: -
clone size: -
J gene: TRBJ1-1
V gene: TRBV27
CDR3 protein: CASRFDPGGFLNTEAFF
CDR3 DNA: TGTGCCAGCAGATTCGACCCGGGTGGGTTCCTGAACACTGAAGCTTTCTTT

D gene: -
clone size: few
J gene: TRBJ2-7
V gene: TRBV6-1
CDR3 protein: CASSEGLDSSYEQYF
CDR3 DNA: TGTGCCAGCAGTGAAGGGTTAGATAGCTCCTACGAGCAGTACTTC

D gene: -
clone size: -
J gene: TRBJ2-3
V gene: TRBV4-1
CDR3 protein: CASSPLTWGRGDTQYF
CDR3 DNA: TGCGCCAGCAGCCCATTAACGTGGGGGCGCGGAGATACGCAGTATTTT

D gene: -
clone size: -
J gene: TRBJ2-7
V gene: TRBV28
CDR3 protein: CASSLIGGVEQYF
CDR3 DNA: TGTGCCAGCAGTTTAATTGGGGGTGTCGAGCAGTACTTC

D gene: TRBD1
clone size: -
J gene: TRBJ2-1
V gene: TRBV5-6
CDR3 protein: CASSPPTGPSGIF
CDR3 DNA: TGTGCCAGCAGCCCGCCGACAGGGCCCTCCGGAATCTTC

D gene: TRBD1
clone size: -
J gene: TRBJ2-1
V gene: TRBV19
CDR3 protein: CASSSGTGYNEQFF
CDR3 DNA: TGTGCCAGTAGTTCCGGGACAGGGTACAATGAGCAGTTCTTC

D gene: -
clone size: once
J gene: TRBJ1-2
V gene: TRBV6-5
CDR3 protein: CASSAPRDGYTF
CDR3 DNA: TGTGCCAGCAGTGCGCCCAGGGATGGCTACACCTTC

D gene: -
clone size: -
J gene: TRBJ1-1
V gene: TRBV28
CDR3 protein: CASSPGGIRDTEAFF
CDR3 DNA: TGTGCCAGCAGTCCGGGAGGGATCCGAGACACTGAAGCTTTCTTT

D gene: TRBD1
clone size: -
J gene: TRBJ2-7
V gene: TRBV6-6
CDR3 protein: CASSYSGRQGAEQYF
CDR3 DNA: TGTGCCAGCAGTTACTCGGGACGACAGGGGGCCGAGCAGTACTTC

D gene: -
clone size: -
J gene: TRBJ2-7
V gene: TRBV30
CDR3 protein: CAWATASYEQYF
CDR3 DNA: TGTGCCTGGGCGACAGCAAGCTACGAGCAGTACTTC

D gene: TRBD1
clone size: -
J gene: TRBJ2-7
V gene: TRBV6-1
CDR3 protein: CASRSGQGVRVQYF
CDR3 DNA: TGTGCCAGCAGATCGGGACAGGGTGTACGAGTGCAGTACTTC

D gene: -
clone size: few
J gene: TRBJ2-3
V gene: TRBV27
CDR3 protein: CASSTLGYGTDTQYF
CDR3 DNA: TGTGCCAGCAGTACACTAGGGTACGGAACAGATACGCAGTATTTT

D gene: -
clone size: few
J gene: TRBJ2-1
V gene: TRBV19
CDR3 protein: CASRPRDHYNEQFF
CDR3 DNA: TGTGCCAGCCGCCCCCGGGACCACTACAATGAGCAGTTCTTC

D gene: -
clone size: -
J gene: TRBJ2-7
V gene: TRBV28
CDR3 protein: CASSRLLGVGEQYF
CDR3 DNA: TGTGCCAGCAGTCGTCTCTTAGGGGTGGGGGAGCAGTACTTC

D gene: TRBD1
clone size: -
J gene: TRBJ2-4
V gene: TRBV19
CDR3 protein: CASTRGDRVENIQYF
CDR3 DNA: TGTGCCAGTACTAGAGGAGACAGGGTGGAAAACATTCAGTACTTC